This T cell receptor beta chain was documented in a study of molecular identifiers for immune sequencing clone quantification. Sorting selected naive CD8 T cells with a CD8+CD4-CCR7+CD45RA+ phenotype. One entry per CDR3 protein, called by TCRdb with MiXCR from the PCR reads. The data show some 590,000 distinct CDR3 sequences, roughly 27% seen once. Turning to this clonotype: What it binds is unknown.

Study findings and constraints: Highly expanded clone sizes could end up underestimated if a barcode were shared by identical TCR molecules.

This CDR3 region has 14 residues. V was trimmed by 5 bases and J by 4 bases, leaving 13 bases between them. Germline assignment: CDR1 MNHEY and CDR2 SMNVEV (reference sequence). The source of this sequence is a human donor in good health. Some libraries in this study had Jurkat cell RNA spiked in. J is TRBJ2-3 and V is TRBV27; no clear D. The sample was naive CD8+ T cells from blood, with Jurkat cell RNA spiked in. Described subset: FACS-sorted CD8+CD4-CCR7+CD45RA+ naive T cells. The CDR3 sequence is CASSRWGGADTQYF. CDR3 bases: TGTGCCAGCAGTCGCTGGGGTGGGGCAGATACGCAGTATTTT.